This T cell receptor (beta chain) came from a study of human T cells and chemical hapten exposure. Study-level background: Patches that contained 0.01% DPC were applied to the upper back and read at 6 days.

Germline CDR1 MDHEN, CDR2 SYDVKM. The CDR3 is made up of 11 amino acids. Trimming shortened V by 10 bases and J by 2 bases, and 9 bases separated the two germline ends. Study outcomes and limitations: TCRs exceeding a frequency of 1 in 1000 stayed unchanged under DPC sensitization.

This clonotype was detected a few times. The antigen is undetermined. Individual cDNA molecules each carried unique molecular identifiers attached by the library. Per the original methods: TCRs per sample had a median of about 100,000 and ranged from about 23,224 to 750,000. TCRdb re-derived calls from the RACE reads in MiXCR, one entry per CDR3 protein. In this record, the V and J calls reflect TCRdb's handling and not the investigators' own analysis. The sample shows approximately 79,000 distinct CDR3 sequences, around 10% of them seen only once. Time point: patch test 1, 2 weeks after DPC sensitization. Regarding treatment: therapeutic diphenylcyclopropenone sensitization with weekly scalp DPC.

The J gene is TRBJ2-7, the V gene TRBV28; D gene unclear. This clonotype originated in a woman aged 45-65 years with alopecia areata. Some clones in this sample may be carry-over from other donors' samples. Sequences were derived from whole blood, sampled in connection with sensitization to the hapten diphenylcyclopropenone (DPC). The CDR3 sequence: CATESTYEQYF. The CDR3 DNA sequence: TGTGCCACGGAGTCAACCTACGAGCAGTACTTC.